Listed here are 31 T cell receptor beta chains from one sample, sequenced in a study of OX40 agonist ivuxolimab in advanced cancers. Using immunoSEQ multiplex PCR, the repertoire was profiled, and TCRdb retains in-frame clones only, with some absent. The table lists about 58,000 clones, 70% to 90% of them singletons. Material: CD4+ or CD8+ T cells sorted from blood, obtained in a trial of the OX40 agonist ivuxolimab. The receptors stem from an adult with an advanced solid tumor such as melanoma, head and neck, liver or kidney cancer.

The CDR3 coding sequence is TGTGCCAGCAGCTTAGGCGGCCTCTCTGGAAACACCATATATTTT. Encoded protein: CASSLGGLSGNTIYF. J is TRBJ1-3 and V is TRBV5-5; the D is unclear. CDR1 SGHKS and CDR2 YYEKEE come from the germline V gene (reference sequence). CDR3 size: 15 residues. The V gene lost 2 bases and the J gene lost 0 bases, with 9 bases spanning the gap.

This rearrangement joins TRBV29-1 to TRBJ2-1; D might be TRBD2 (6 bases). CDR3 length: 13 amino acids. V dropped 6 bases and J dropped 6 bases, with 15 bases sitting between them. Per the germline V gene, CDR1 is SQVTM and CDR2 is ANQGSEA. CDR3 protein: CSVGLGRGNEQFF. In DNA, the CDR3 is TGCAGCGTGGGGCTCGGGCGGGGCAATGAGCAGTTCTTC.

The J gene is TRBJ2-6, the V gene TRBV28; 7 bases map to TRBD2. V lost 7 bases and J lost 2; bases outside the gene matches: 8. In germline, CDR1 is MDHEN, CDR2 SYDVKM. The CDR3 is made up of 16 amino acids. The CDR3 nucleotides read TGTGCCAGCATGGATAGCGGGTGGGCTGGGGCCAACGTCCTGACTTTC. The encoded protein is CASMDSGWAGANVLTF. Complete variable domain (other parts from reference TRBV28 and TRBJ2-6): DVKVTQSSRYLVKRTGEKVFLECVQDMDHENMFWYRQDPGLGLRLIYFSYDVKMKEKGDIPEGYSVSREKKERFSLILESASTNQTSMYLCASMDSGWAGANVLTFGAGSRLTVL.

The V call is TRBV7-6, the J call TRBJ2-6, with D unclear. Germline V lookup: CDR1 SGHVS, CDR2 FNYEAQ. The CDR3 extends over 15 amino acids. V lost 7 bases to trimming and J lost 1 base, with 11 bases between them. The CDR3 bases are TGTGCCAGCATCGCAACCCGATCTGGGGCCAACGTCCTGACTTTC. Amino acids: CASIATRSGANVLTF.

The V and J genes are TRBV30 and TRBJ2-1, with 9 bases aligning to TRBD2. Germline-derived CDR1 and CDR2 are GTSNPN and SVGIG (reference sequence). The CDR3 loop spans 14 amino acids. With 8 bases clipped from V and 7 bases from J, the junction kept 12 bases outside the gene matches. This chain's CDR3 is CASLLAGRGNEQFF. The CDR3 bases are TGTGCCAGCCTCCTAGCGGGAAGAGGGAATGAGCAGTTCTTC.

This chain joins TRBV7-2 and TRBJ2-7; D ambiguous. Germline assignment: CDR1 SGHTA and CDR2 FQGNSA. This CDR3 has 12 residues. Trimming cost V 1 base and J 6 bases, with 7 bases left between them. The CDR3 loop reads CASSLVRAEQYF. The CDR3, as DNA: TGTGCCAGCAGCTTAGTTCGGGCCGAGCAGTACTTC.

This chain links TRBV5-1 with TRBJ2-1; TRBD2 agrees at 11 bases. The germline CDR1 and CDR2 sequences are SGHRS and YFSETQ. With V trimmed by 6 bases and J by 6 bases, 8 bases remained unmatched. The CDR3 has 15 residues. CDR3 sequence reads: CASIPLAGAFNEQFF. The DNA of the CDR3 is TGCGCCAGCATTCCACTAGCGGGAGCTTTCAATGAGCAGTTCTTC.

J is TRBJ2-5 and V is TRBV7-3; TRBD2 matches at 9 bases. This CDR3 has 15 residues. CDR1 and CDR2 from the germline V gene are SGHTA and FQGTGA. Trimming took 3 bases from V and 2 from J; bases not matched to a gene: 4. CDR3 amino acids: CASSLTSGAQETQYF. The CDR3 DNA sequence: TGTGCCAGCAGCTTGACTAGCGGAGCTCAAGAGACCCAGTACTTC.

The chain carries TRBV28 and TRBJ2-2, with D unresolved. The CDR3 contains 14 residues. Trimming left V 3 bases short and J 4 bases short, with 9 bases between. Germline V gene lookup returns CDR1 MDHEN and CDR2 SYDVKM. The CDR3 loop reads CASSLAGITGELFF. For the CDR3, the DNA is TGTGCCAGCAGTTTGGCAGGTATCACCGGGGAGCTGTTTTTT.

This clone was detected only once. The V call is TRBV11-1, the J call TRBJ2-5; D may be TRBD2 (5 bases). The CDR3 is made up of 15 amino acids. Trimming took 1 base from V and 4 from J, leaving 13 bases between them. Germline V gene sequence: CDR1 SGHAT, CDR2 FQDESV (reference sequence). The CDR3 DNA follows: TGTGCCAGCAGCTTAGGGTTTGGCGAGGGAGAGACCCAGTACTTC. Translation gives CASSLGFGEGETQYF.

The V and J genes are TRBV14 and TRBJ1-2, with D unclear. The CDR3 extends over 14 amino acids. CDR1 is SGHDN, CDR2 FVKESK, per germline. V gave up 0 bases and J gave up 8 bases, with 13 bases separating them. CDR3 in amino acids: CASSQDPGRGGYTF. CDR3 in DNA: TGTGCCAGCAGCCAAGATCCCGGGCGAGGAGGCTACACCTTC. The full variable domain, rest sourced from reference TRBV14 and TRBJ1-2, is EAGVTQFPSHSVIEKGQTVTLRCDPISGHDNLYWYRRVMGKEIKFLLHFVKESKQDESGMPNNRFLAERTGGTYSTLKVQPAELEDSGVYFCASSQDPGRGGYTFGSGTRLTVV.

The chain uses TRBV5-1 and TRBJ2-2; 8 bases map to TRBD2. J gave up 4 bases and V 3 bases, and 14 bases lay outside the gene matches. Germline V CDR1 and CDR2: SGHRS, YFSETQ. The CDR3 is 18 amino acids. The CDR3 loop reads CASSSPYISGSFTGELFF. The CDR3 coding sequence is TGCGCCAGCAGCTCGCCCTATATCAGCGGGAGTTTCACCGGGGAGCTGTTTTTT.

The J gene is TRBJ1-1, the V gene TRBV7-9; D might be TRBD1 (6 bases). The CDR3 loop spans 17 amino acids. V lost 4 bases and J lost 5, with 23 bases in between. CDR1 and CDR2 (germline): SEHNR, FQNEAQ (reference sequence). CDR3 DNA: TGTGCCAGCAGCTCGGACAGCGTCCAGGTAATGGGGACTGAAGCTTTCTTT. This translates into CASSSDSVQVMGTEAFF. Supplemented by reference TRBV7-9 and TRBJ1-1, the full variable domain reads DTGVSQNPRHKITKRGQNVTFRCDPISEHNRLYWYRQTLGQGPEFLTYFQNEAQLEKSRLLSDRFSAERPKGSFSTLEIQRTEQGDSAMYLCASSSDSVQVMGTEAFFGQGTRLTVV.

In nucleotides, the CDR3 is TGTGCCAGCAGCCCCCCCGGGACATTATACGAGCAGTACTTC. Residues: CASSPPGTLYEQYF. The rearrangement joins TRBV5-6 to TRBJ2-7; TRBD1 is a possible D gene (6 bases). This CDR3 contains 14 residues. Germline loops: CDR1 SGHDT, CDR2 YYEEEE. V lost 4 bases and J lost 4, with 15 bases in between.

This sequence joins TRBV10-3 and TRBJ2-3; D ambiguous. Germline CDR1 and CDR2: ENHRY and SYGVKD. The length of the CDR3 is 13 residues. Trimming left V 3 bases short and J 2 bases short, with 6 bases between. The CDR3 sequence: CAISDRNTDTQYF. The DNA for the CDR3 is TGTGCCATCAGTGACAGGAACACAGATACGCAGTATTTT.

In its sample, this clone was seen once. The gene calls are TRBV7-2 and TRBJ1-1; 7 bases align to TRBD1. The V and J ends lost 4 bases and 11 bases, in that order; junction bases with no gene match: 10. The germline V gene has CDR1 SGHTA and CDR2 FQGNSA. The CDR3 contains 13 residues. CDR3 DNA: TGTGCCAGCAGCTACCAGACAGGGATGCTCGCTTTCTTT. It encodes CASSYQTGMLAFF.

This clone was observed a single time. This chain links TRBV2 with TRBJ1-4; D is possibly TRBD1 (6 bases). V shed 5 bases and J shed 3 bases, with 13 bases lying between them. Germline CDR1 is SNHLY and CDR2 is FYNNEI. The CDR3 runs 15 residues. CDR3 bases: TGTGCCAGCAGTCCCGTAACAGGGTCTAATGAAAAACTGTTTTTT. Amino acids: CASSPVTGSNEKLFF.

V is TRBV27 and J is TRBJ2-4, with D possibly TRBD2 on 8 matching bases. The CDR3 length is 17 residues. Germline lookup yields CDR1 MNHEY and CDR2 SMNVEV (reference sequence). V lost 5 bases, J lost 12 bases, and 29 bases lay in between. The CDR3 sequence: CASSESKGAGGVKSQYF. The CDR3 nucleotides are TGTGCCAGCAGTGAGAGTAAGGGGGCGGGAGGAGTCAAGAGTCAGTACTTC.

The chain combines TRBV6-6 with TRBJ2-1, with D maybe TRBD1 (5 bases). This CDR3 spans 15 amino acids. CDR1 and CDR2 from the germline V gene are MNHNY and SVGAGI (reference sequence). Trimming removed 0 bases from V and 5 bases from J, with 11 bases in between. As DNA, the CDR3 is TGTGCCAGCAGTTACTCCCAGGGCCTCAACAATGAGCAGTTCTTC. Translation gives CASSYSQGLNNEQFF.

The genes are TRBV6-1 and TRBJ2-5; a possible D gene is TRBD1 (6 bases). V was trimmed by 6 bases and J by 2 bases, leaving 13 bases between them. This CDR3 has 14 residues. CDR1 is MNHNS and CDR2 is SASEGT in the germline V gene. CDR3 sequence reads: CASRKTGFQETQYF. The CDR3 coding sequence is TGTGCCAGCAGGAAGACAGGCTTTCAAGAGACCCAGTACTTC.

The V gene is TRBV15, the J gene TRBJ2-1; a possible D gene is TRBD2 (6 bases). CDR1 LNHNV and CDR2 YYDKDF come from the germline V gene (reference sequence). This CDR3 has 13 residues. Trimming stripped 7 bases from V and 2 bases from J, with 9 bases between. CDR3 in amino acids: CATNGGAYNEQFF. CDR3 nucleotide sequence: TGTGCCACCAACGGGGGAGCCTACAATGAGCAGTTCTTC.

The chain carries TRBV5-1 and TRBJ2-2; D remains unclear. The CDR3 has 17 residues. The V and J ends lost 8 bases and 6 bases respectively, with 26 bases between them. Per germline, CDR1 SGHRS and CDR2 YFSETQ. CDR3 protein: CASAPAPTAPPAGELFF. CDR3 DNA: TGCGCCAGTGCCCCAGCCCCAACAGCCCCTCCAGCCGGGGAGCTGTTTTTT.

The table lists this clone with a few counts. The DNA of the CDR3 is TGTGCCAGCAGCCAAGATCAGCAGACCGGGGAGCTGTTTTTT. Translation: CASSQDQQTGELFF. This chain joins TRBV4-2 and TRBJ2-2, with D hard to call. The CDR3 runs 14 residues. V dropped 0 bases and J dropped 5 bases, with 7 bases sitting between them. CDR1 is LGHNA and CDR2 is YNFKEQ in the germline V gene.

This chain uses TRBV5-1 with TRBJ1-3; 9 bases match TRBD1. This CDR3 is built from 15 residues. The junction had 7 bases not matched to a gene; V was cut back by 5 bases and J by 4 bases. Germline V gene lookup returns CDR1 SGHRS and CDR2 YFSETQ. The CDR3 nucleotides are TGCGCCAGCAGTCAAAGACAGGGGGAAGGAAACACCATATATTTT. It is translated as CASSQRQGEGNTIYF.

This CDR3 is CASSEENEQFF. CDR3 nucleotide sequence: TGTGCCAGTAGTGAGGAGAATGAGCAGTTCTTC. This chain connects TRBV19 to TRBJ2-1; D is unclear. V dropped 5 bases and J dropped 7 bases, with 6 bases sitting between them. The CDR3 runs to 11 residues. CDR1 is LNHDA and CDR2 is SQIVND in the germline V gene (reference sequence).

To note about this clone: The identical CDR3 is also encoded by other nucleotide sequences in the sample. The chain uses TRBV29-1 and TRBJ2-7; a possible D gene is TRBD1 (6 bases). CDR1 SQVTM and CDR2 ANQGSEA come from the germline V gene. There are 13 residues in the CDR3. Between the trimmed V and J ends, which lost 4 bases and 3 bases, there was a span of 13 bases. DNA of the CDR3: TGCAGCGTTGCCCTGGGACAAGGCTACGAGCAGTACTTC. Translated: CSVALGQGYEQYF.

This rearrangement joins TRBV30 to TRBJ1-2; D remains unclear. Germline CDR1 and CDR2: GTSNPN and SVGIG (reference sequence). The V end was cut by 0 bases, the J end by 1 base, with 9 bases between. The CDR3 has 14 residues. The CDR3 here is CAWSVKVYNYGYTF. In DNA form, the CDR3 reads TGTGCCTGGAGTGTAAAAGTTTATAACTATGGCTACACCTTC.

The chain links TRBV30 to TRBJ2-2; no firm D call. V lost 3 bases and J lost 2, with 4 bases in between. The germline CDR1 and CDR2 sequences are GTSNPN and SVGIG (reference sequence). The CDR3 spans 12 residues. CDR3 sequence: CAWSRNTGELFF. CDR3 bases: TGTGCCTGGAGCAGAAACACCGGGGAGCTGTTTTTT.

The chain joins TRBV28 to TRBJ2-7, with D possibly TRBD1 on 5 matching bases. This CDR3 spans 14 amino acids. CDR1 and CDR2 (germline): MDHEN, SYDVKM. Trimming removed 5 bases at V and 9 bases at J, with 20 bases between. CDR3 protein: CASSPPSRDSGQYF. The CDR3 DNA reads as TGTGCCAGCAGTCCTCCGTCCAGGGATTCAGGGCAGTACTTC.

This clone was counted between two and nine times. This chain connects TRBV9 to TRBJ1-4; the D is unclear. V lost 4 bases and J 4 bases, leaving 11 bases between the germline ends. The CDR3 has 14 amino acids. The germline V gene encodes CDR1 SGDLS and CDR2 YYNGEE. CDR3 residues: CASSPQTGNEKLFF. In DNA, the CDR3 is TGTGCCAGCAGCCCACAGACGGGTAATGAAAAACTGTTTTTT.

The rearrangement uses TRBV7-8 and TRBJ2-3; 10 bases align to TRBD2. CDR1 and CDR2 from the germline V gene are SGHVS and FQNEAQ. J was trimmed by 5 bases and V by 6 bases; bases with no gene match: 11. The CDR3 contains 16 residues. This chain's CDR3 is CASSSGLAQWGDTQYF. DNA of the CDR3: TGTGCCAGCAGTTCGGGACTAGCGCAATGGGGAGATACGCAGTATTTT.